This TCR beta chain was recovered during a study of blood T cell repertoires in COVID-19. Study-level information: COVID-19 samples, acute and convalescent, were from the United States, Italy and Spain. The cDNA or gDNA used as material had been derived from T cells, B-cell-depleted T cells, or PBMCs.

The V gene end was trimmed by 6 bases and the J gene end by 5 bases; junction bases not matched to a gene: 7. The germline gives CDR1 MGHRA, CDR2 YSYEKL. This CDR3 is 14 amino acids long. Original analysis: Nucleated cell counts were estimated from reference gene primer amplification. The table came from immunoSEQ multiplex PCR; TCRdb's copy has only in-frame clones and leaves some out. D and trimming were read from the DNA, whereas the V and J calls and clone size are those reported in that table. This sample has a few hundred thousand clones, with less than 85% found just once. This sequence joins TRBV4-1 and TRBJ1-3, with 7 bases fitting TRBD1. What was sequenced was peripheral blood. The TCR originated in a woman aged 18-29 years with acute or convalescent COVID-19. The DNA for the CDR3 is TGCGCCAGCAGACCCACGACAGGGCGAAACACCATATATTTT. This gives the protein CASRPTTGRNTIYF.